The table lists the clone carrying this T cell receptor beta chain with a few counts. Its specificity is not known. The CDR3 extends over 15 amino acids. Germline V gene data show CDR1 as SQVTM and CDR2 as ANQGSEA. Trimming pared 7 bases from V and 1 base from J, leaving 19 bases between. TCRdb ran MiXCR on the 5' RACE reads and lists one entry per CDR3 protein. Of 200,000 to 250,000 distinct CDR3 sequences listed, roughly a third are singletons. This specimen belongs to a study of CD8 T cells in ankylosing spondylitis. Study-wide points: According to the report, clones linked to the disease were significantly enriched in matched synovial fluid samples taken from ankylosing spondylitis patients.

This rearrangement joins TRBV29-1 to TRBJ2-5; either TRBD1 or TRBD2 may supply D (6 bases each). Sequencing used blood, either unsorted or a sorted T cell fraction (not recorded which). The sequence derives from a male donor with ankylosing spondylitis or in good health (not recorded which). The CDR3 DNA reads TGCAGCGCAAGGAAGGTTCGGGGGCTCCAAGAGACCCAGTACTTC. This gives the protein CSARKVRGLQETQYF.